Listed here are 6 T cell receptor beta chains from one sample, sequenced in a study of OX40 agonist ivuxolimab in advanced cancers. The table came from immunoSEQ multiplex PCR; TCRdb's copy has only in-frame clones and leaves some out. The table lists tens of thousands of clones, roughly nine tenths of them singletons. Sequenced here: CD4+ or CD8+ T cells sorted from blood, sampled in a trial of the OX40 agonist ivuxolimab. All receptors come from an adult with an advanced solid tumor such as melanoma, head and neck, liver or kidney cancer.

The rearrangement links TRBV29-1 to TRBJ2-7; D is perhaps TRBD2 (5 bases). CDR1 and CDR2 from the germline V gene are SQVTM and ANQGSEA. V was shortened by 7 bases and J by 3 bases, with 16 bases between the two germline ends. There are 13 residues in the CDR3. CDR3 residues: CSAREGISYEQYF. CDR3 in DNA: TGCAGCGCCCGAGAGGGTATTAGCTACGAGCAGTACTTC.

The V gene is TRBV2, the J gene TRBJ2-7; a possible D gene is TRBD1 (6 bases). V gave up 7 bases and J gave up 3 bases, with 13 bases separating them. The germline V gene has CDR1 SNHLY and CDR2 FYNNEI. The CDR3 has 13 residues. DNA of the CDR3: TGTGCCAGCAACAGGGTAAGCTACTACGAGCAGTACTTC. As protein: CASNRVSYYEQYF.

This chain links TRBV7-6 with TRBJ1-1; D may be TRBD1 (6 bases). This CDR3 contains 16 residues. CDR1 is SGHVS and CDR2 is FNYEAQ in the germline V gene. The V end lost 5 bases, the J end lost 0 bases, and 16 bases lay between the germline ends. The CDR3 sequence is CASSLGQHSVNTEAFF. As DNA, the CDR3 is TGTGCCAGCAGCCTTGGACAGCACTCTGTGAACACTGAAGCTTTCTTT. Supplemented by reference TRBV7-6 and TRBJ1-1, the full variable domain reads GAGVSQSPRYKVTKRGQDVALRCDPISGHVSLYWYRQALGQGPEFLTYFNYEAQQDKSGLPNDRFSAERPEGSISTLTIQRTEQRDSAMYRCASSLGQHSVNTEAFFGQGTRLTVV.

The rearrangement joins TRBV19 to TRBJ1-2; possible D gene TRBD1, 6 bases. Trimming took 8 bases from V and 0 from J, leaving 10 bases between them. Germline V gene lookup returns CDR1 LNHDA and CDR2 SQIVND (reference sequence). There are 13 residues in the CDR3. The CDR3 DNA reads TGTGCCAGTCGGGACACCGCTAACTATGGCTACACCTTC. Its translation is CASRDTANYGYTF.

The chain combines TRBV5-6 with TRBJ1-2, with D uncertain. V lost 1 base and J 4 bases, leaving 11 bases between the germline ends. The CDR3 covers 14 residues. Germline V gene sequence: CDR1 SGHDT, CDR2 YYEEEE. This CDR3 reads CASSLSSSRYGYTF. The CDR3 nucleotides read TGTGCCAGCAGCTTGTCAAGCAGTCGCTATGGCTACACCTTC.

The chain recombines TRBV6-1 with TRBJ2-2, with 7 bases aligning to TRBD1. V lost 5 bases, J lost 1 base, and 4 bases stayed unmatched. Germline CDR1 reads MNHNS; CDR2 reads SASEGT. The CDR3 is 15 residues long. For the CDR3, the DNA is TGTGCCAGCAGTACCCGGGACAGGAACACCGGGGAGCTGTTTTTT. Its translation is CASSTRDRNTGELFF.